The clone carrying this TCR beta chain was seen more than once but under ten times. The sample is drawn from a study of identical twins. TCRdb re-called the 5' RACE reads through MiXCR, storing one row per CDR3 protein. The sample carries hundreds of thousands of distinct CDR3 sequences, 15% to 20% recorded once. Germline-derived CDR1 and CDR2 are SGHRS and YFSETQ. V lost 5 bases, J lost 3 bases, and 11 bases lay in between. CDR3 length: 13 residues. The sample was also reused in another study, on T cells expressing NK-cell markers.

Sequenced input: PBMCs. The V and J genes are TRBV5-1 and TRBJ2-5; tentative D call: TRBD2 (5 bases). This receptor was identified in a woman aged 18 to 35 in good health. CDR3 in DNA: TGCGCCAGCAGTCGGACTCTGGAAGAGACCCAGTACTTC. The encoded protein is CASSRTLEETQYF.